This T cell receptor beta chain is drawn from a study of post-analysis software for immune sequencing data. Findings and caveats of the study: Compared with controls, patients had more of about 5 TRBV segments, including TRBV5-6, TRBV5-1 and TRBV20-1.

Looked up from germline, CDR1 is SGHVS and CDR2 is FQNEAQ. This CDR3 is 15 amino acids long. This clonotype has a handful of counts. Antigen unknown. Prepared libraries of TCR beta cDNA carried unique molecular identifiers. MiXCR, applied by TCRdb to the PCR reads, yields one record per CDR3 protein. The table records about 770,000 distinct CDR3 sequences, about half of them present only once. Sample: blood. The receptor comes from a girl aged 10 to 17 with multiple sclerosis. The genes are TRBV7-8 and TRBJ2-5; D is unclear. The J call could be wrong; TRBJ2-7 is a better fit for the DNA end. The CDR3 region is CASSLEPLGRNEQYF. The CDR3, as DNA: TGTGCCAGCAGCTTAGAGCCCCTCGGCAGGAACGAGCAGTACTTC.